This T cell receptor (beta chain) comes out of a study of blood T cell repertoires in COVID-19. Sequencing used immunoSEQ multiplex PCR; TCRdb keeps in-frame clones, though not all of them. The sample records some 200,000 clones, about 86% being singletons. The origin of this receptor is a woman in her 70s with COVID-19, enrolled during active disease. Sequenced: peripheral blood.

The DNA of the CDR3 is TGTGCCAGCAGCTTAAGAACAGGGCTGGTTAAGACCCAGTACTTC. Amino acid sequence: CASSLRTGLVKTQYF. V and J are TRBV7-9 and TRBJ2-5; weak D call: TRBD1 (6 bases). The V gene lost 2 bases and the J gene lost 6 bases, with 16 bases spanning the gap. The CDR3 covers 15 residues. The germline V gene encodes CDR1 SEHNR and CDR2 FQNEAQ (reference sequence).